Listed below are T cell receptor beta chains from one sample, sequenced in a study of T cells in Graves' hyperthyroidism and ophthalmopathy. A single record per CDR3 protein comes from TCRdb applying MiXCR to the multiplex PCR reads. The table records about 640,000 distinct CDR3 sequences, less than 25% of them present only once. The sequenced sample was blood. These receptors originate from a man in his thirties or forties with Graves' ophthalmopathy. The CDR3 runs from the conserved cysteine through the conserved F or W. Fields, in order: clone size, V gene, D gene, J gene, CDR3 DNA, CDR3 protein. A D gene is named only where the DNA matches it firmly. A row's size may be missing; if present it is once, few, many or a size class.

few,TRBV18,TRBD1,TRBJ2-5,TGTGCCAGCTCATTACGGACAGGGGGCGGAGAGACCCAGTACTTC,CASSLRTGGGETQYF
NA,TRBV12-3/TRBV12-4,NA,TRBJ1-2,TGTGCCAGCAGGGGGTTTGGGGGTTTATCTGGCTACACCTTC,CASRGFGGLSGYTF
many,TRBV2,NA,TRBJ2-6,TGTGCCAGCAGTGAATTGGAGCTTTCCCACTCTGGGGCCAACGTCCTGACTTTC,CASSELELSHSGANVLTF
many,TRBV5-6,NA,TRBJ2-1,TGTGCCAGCAGCGGGGCGAGCTCCTACAATGAGCAGTTCTTC,CASSGASSYNEQFF
few,TRBV18,NA,TRBJ2-1,TGTGCCAGCTCAGAAACAACCTACAATGAGCAGTTCTTC,CASSETTYNEQFF
NA,TRBV4-1,TRBD1,TRBJ2-1,TGCGCCAGCAGCCAGGGCCAGACAGGGAACGATGAGCAGTTCTTC,CASSQGQTGNDEQFF
few,TRBV7-8,NA,TRBJ2-5,TGTGCCAGCGGCCCCCGGGGGACTCGACAAGAGACCCAGTACTTC,CASGPRGTRQETQYF
many,TRBV11-2,NA,TRBJ2-7,TGTGCCAGCAGCTTAAGGTTCGGGGTATCCTACGAGCAGTACTTC,CASSLRFGVSYEQYF
few,TRBV27,TRBD2,TRBJ2-1,TGTGCCACCGGGCGTGGCGGGGGGACGGACAATGAGCAGTTCTTC,CATGRGGGTDNEQFF
NA,TRBV11-2,TRBD1,TRBJ2-3,TGTGCCAGCAGCGGGGGGGACAGGGGTCGAGTTACGCAGTATTTT,CASSGGDRGRVTQYF
many,TRBV28,TRBD1,TRBJ1-5,TGTGCCAGCAGTCTAATCGGGACAGGGGGCCGGCAGCCCCAGCATTTT,CASSLIGTGGRQPQHF
NA,TRBV9,NA,TRBJ2-2,TGTGCCAGCAGCCCCAGGGCTCCCGAGGGCGGGGAGCTGTTTTTT,CASSPRAPEGGELFF
many,TRBV3-1,TRBD1,TRBJ1-1,TGTGCCAGCAGCCCCACCAAAGGGACAGGGGATCGCTGGCGAGCTTTCTTT,CASSPTKGTGDRWRAFF
many,TRBV7-2,TRBD1,TRBJ2-5,TGTGCCAGCAGCCCACGGACAGGGTCTGGGGAGACCCAGTACTTC,CASSPRTGSGETQYF
many,TRBV5-1,NA,TRBJ2-1,TGCGCCTCAAGTGAGGACTGGAGCTCCTACAATGAGCAGTTCTTC,CASSEDWSSYNEQFF
many,TRBV5-1,NA,TRBJ2-1,TGCGCCAGCAGCTTGGCGCTAGCCTGGAGTGAGCAGTTCTTC,CASSLALAWSEQFF
NA,TRBV9,NA,TRBJ2-2,TGTGCCAGCAATCAGCCTAGCTACACCGGGGAGCTGTTTTTT,CASNQPSYTGELFF
NA,TRBV28,NA,TRBJ1-5,TGTGCCAGCAGTTTCTCAGATAGCAATCAGCCCCAGCATTTT,CASSFSDSNQPQHF
NA,TRBV28,NA,TRBJ2-7,TGTGCCAGCGGTCTTCGCTCCTACGAGCAGTACTTC,CASGLRSYEQYF
NA,TRBV7-3,TRBD1,TRBJ2-2,TGTGCCAGCAGTCCTATCGGGACAGGGGAACTGTTTTTT,CASSPIGTGELFF
NA,TRBV18,TRBD2,TRBJ2-1,TGTGCCAGCTCACCCCAACTAGCGGGAGGATTTGATGAGCAGTTCTTC,CASSPQLAGGFDEQFF
few,TRBV5-8,NA,TRBJ2-5,TGTGCCAGCAGCGAGTCCCTACTGGTAATAACCCAGTACTTC,CASSESLLVITQYF
many,TRBV2,TRBD2,TRBJ2-1,TGTGCCAGCAGTGAGGGGGGGTACGATGAGCAGTTCTTC,CASSEGGYDEQFF
NA,TRBV20-1,TRBD2,TRBJ2-3,TGCAGTGCTAGAACTAGAGCGGGAGGGGATACGCAGTATTTT,CSARTRAGGDTQYF
few,TRBV4-2,TRBD2,TRBJ2-3,TGTGCCAGCAGCCCGGGACTAGCGGGGAGTAGCACAGATACGCAGTATTTT,CASSPGLAGSSTDTQYF
few,TRBV7-9,TRBD1,TRBJ2-3,TGTGCCAGCAGCTTAAGGACAGGGTCGGCAGATACGCAGTATTTT,CASSLRTGSADTQYF
few,TRBV29-1,TRBD2,TRBJ2-1,TGCAGCGCCCAGGGTACTAGCGGGAGCAATGAGCAGTTCTTC,CSAQGTSGSNEQFF